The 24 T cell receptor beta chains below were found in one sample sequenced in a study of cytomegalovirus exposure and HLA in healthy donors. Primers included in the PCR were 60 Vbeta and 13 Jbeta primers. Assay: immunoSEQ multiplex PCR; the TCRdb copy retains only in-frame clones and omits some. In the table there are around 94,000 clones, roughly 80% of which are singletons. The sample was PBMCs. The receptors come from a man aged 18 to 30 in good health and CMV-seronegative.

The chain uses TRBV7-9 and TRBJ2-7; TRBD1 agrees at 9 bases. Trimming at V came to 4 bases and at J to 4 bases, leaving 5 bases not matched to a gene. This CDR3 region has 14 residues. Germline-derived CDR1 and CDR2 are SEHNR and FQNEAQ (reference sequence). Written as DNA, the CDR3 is TGTGCCAGCAGCTCACAACAGGGGGCGTACGAGCAGTACTTC. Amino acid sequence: CASSSQQGAYEQYF. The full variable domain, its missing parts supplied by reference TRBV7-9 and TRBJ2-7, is DTGVSQNPRHKITKRGQNVTFRCDPISEHNRLYWYRQTLGQGPEFLTYFQNEAQLEKSRLLSDRFSAERPKGSFSTLEIQRTEQGDSAMYLCASSSQQGAYEQYFGPGTRLTVT.

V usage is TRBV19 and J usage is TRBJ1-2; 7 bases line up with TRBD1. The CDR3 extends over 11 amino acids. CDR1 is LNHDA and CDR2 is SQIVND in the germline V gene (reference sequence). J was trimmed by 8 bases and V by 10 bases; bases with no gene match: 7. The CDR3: CATSTGLGYTF. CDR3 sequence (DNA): TGTGCCACGTCGACAGGGCTGGGCTACACCTTC. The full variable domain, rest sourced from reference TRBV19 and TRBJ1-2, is DGGITQSPKYLFRKEGQNVTLSCEQNLNHDAMYWYRQDPGQGLRLIYYSQIVNDFQKGDIAEGYSVSREKKESFPLTVTSAQKNPTAFYLCATSTGLGYTFGSGTRLTVV.

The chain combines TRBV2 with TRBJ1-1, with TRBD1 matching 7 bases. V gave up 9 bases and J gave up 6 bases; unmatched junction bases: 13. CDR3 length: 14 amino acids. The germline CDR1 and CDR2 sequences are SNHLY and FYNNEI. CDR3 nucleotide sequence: TGTGCCAGTTTAGGAACCGGGACAGTGGCTGAAGCTTTCTTT. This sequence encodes CASLGTGTVAEAFF.

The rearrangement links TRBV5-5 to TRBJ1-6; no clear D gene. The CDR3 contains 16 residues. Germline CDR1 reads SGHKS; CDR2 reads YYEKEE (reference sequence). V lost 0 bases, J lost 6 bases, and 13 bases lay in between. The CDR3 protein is CASSLVSVRRNSPLHF. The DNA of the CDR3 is TGTGCCAGCAGCTTGGTGTCCGTGAGGCGTAATTCACCCCTCCACTTT.

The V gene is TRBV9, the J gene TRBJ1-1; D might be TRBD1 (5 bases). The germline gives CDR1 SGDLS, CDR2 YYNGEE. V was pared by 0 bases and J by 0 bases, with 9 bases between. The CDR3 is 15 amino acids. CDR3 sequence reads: CASSVGKGLNTEAFF. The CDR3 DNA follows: TGTGCCAGCAGCGTAGGTAAGGGGTTGAACACTGAAGCTTTCTTT.

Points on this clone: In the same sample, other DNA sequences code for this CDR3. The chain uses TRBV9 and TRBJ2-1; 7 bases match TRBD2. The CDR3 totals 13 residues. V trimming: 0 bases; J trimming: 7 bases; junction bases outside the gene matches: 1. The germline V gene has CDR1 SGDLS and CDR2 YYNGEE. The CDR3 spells CASSVAGGNEQFF. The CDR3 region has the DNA TGTGCCAGCAGCGTAGCGGGGGGTAATGAGCAGTTCTTC. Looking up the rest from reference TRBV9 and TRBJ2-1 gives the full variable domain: DSGVTQTPKHLITATGQRVTLRCSPRSGDLSVYWYQQSLDQGLQFLIQYYNGEERAKGNILERFSAQQFPDLHSELNLSSLELGDSALYFCASSVAGGNEQFFGPGTRLTVL.

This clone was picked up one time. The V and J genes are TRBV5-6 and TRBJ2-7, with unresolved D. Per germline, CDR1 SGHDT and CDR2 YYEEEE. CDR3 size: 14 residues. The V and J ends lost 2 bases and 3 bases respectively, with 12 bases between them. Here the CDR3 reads CASSFRSVHYEQYF. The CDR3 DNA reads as TGTGCCAGCAGCTTCCGGTCGGTGCACTACGAGCAGTACTTC.

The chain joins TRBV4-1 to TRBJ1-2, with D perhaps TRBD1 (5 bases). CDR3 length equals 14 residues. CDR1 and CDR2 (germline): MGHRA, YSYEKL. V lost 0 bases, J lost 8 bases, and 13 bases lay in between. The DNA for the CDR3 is TGCGCCAGCAGCCAAGATCACGGAGGGGTGGGCTACACCTTC. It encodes CASSQDHGGVGYTF.

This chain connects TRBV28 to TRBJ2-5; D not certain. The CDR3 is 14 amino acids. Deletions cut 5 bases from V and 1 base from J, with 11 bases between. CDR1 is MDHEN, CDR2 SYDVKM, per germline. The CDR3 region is CASSNQALQETQYF. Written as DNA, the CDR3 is TGTGCCAGCAGTAACCAAGCCCTCCAAGAGACCCAGTACTTC.

In DNA, the CDR3 is TGTGCCAGCAGCCACCAAGAACGCGGGAGGGCCTACGGTGTGCAGTACTTC. Translation gives CASSHQERGRAYGVQYF. This sequence joins TRBV11-3 and TRBJ2-7, with 9 bases lining up with TRBD2. This CDR3 is 17 amino acids long. The germline gives CDR1 SGHNT, CDR2 YENEEA. Trimming took 5 bases from V and 9 from J; bases not matched to a gene: 20.

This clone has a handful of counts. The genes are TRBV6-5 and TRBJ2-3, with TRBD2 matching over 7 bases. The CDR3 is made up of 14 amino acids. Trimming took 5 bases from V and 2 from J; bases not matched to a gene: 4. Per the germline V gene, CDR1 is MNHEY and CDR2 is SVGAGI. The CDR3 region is CASSEGRDTDTQYF. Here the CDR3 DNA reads TGTGCCAGCAGTGAAGGGAGGGACACAGATACGCAGTATTTT.

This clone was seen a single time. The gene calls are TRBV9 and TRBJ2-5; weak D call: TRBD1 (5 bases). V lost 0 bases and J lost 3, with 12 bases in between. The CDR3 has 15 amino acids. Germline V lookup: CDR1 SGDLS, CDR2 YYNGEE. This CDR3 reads CASSVEGNPKETQYF. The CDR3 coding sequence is TGTGCCAGCAGCGTAGAGGGGAACCCCAAAGAGACCCAGTACTTC.

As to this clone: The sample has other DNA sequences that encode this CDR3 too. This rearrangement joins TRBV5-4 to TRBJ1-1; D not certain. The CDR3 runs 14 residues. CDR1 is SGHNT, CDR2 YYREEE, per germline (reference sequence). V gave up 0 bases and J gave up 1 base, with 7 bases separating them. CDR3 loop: CASSLAGGNTEAFF. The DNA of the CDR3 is TGTGCCAGCAGCTTGGCCGGTGGGAACACTGAAGCTTTCTTT.

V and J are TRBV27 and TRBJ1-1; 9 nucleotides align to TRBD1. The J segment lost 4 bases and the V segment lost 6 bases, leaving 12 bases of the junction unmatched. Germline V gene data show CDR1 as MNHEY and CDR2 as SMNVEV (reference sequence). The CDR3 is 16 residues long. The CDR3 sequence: CASSQIPGQGITEAFF. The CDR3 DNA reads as TGTGCCAGCAGCCAAATCCCGGGACAGGGAATCACTGAAGCTTTCTTT.

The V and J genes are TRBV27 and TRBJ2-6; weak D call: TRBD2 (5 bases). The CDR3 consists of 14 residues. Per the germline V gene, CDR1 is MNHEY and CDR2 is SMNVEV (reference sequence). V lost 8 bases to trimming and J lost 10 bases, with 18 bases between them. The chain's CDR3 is CASRNGGSLNVLTF. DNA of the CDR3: TGTGCCAGCCGCAACGGAGGATCCCTTAACGTCCTGACTTTC.

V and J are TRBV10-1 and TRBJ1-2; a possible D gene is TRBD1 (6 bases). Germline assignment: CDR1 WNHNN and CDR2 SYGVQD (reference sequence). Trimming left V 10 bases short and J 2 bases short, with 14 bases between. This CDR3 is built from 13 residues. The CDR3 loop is CATVGGDNYGYTF. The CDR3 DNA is TGCGCCACTGTAGGGGGGGACAACTATGGCTACACCTTC.

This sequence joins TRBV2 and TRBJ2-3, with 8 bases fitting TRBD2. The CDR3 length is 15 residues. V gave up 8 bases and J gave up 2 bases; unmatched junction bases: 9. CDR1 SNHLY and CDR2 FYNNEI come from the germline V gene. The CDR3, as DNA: TGTGCCAGCGTTTCTTCGGGACTAGTCACAGATACGCAGTATTTT. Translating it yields CASVSSGLVTDTQYF.

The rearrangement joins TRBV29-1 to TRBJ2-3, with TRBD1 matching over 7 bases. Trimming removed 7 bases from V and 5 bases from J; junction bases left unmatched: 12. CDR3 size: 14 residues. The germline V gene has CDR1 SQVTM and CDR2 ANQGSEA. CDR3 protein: CSEGGTGVGDTQYF. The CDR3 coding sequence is TGCAGCGAGGGTGGAACAGGGGTGGGAGATACGCAGTATTTT.

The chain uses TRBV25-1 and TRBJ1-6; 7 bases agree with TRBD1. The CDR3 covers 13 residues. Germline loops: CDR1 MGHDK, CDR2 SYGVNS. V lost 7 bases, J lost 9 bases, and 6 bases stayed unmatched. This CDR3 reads CASTSTGRSPLHF. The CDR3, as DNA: TGTGCCAGCACCTCGACAGGGCGTTCACCCCTCCACTTT.

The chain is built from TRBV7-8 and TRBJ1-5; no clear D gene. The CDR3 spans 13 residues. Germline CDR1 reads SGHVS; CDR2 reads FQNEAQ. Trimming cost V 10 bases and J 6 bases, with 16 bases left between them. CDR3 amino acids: CATGLTLGQPQHF. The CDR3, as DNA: TGTGCCACCGGACTCACTTTAGGTCAGCCCCAGCATTTT.

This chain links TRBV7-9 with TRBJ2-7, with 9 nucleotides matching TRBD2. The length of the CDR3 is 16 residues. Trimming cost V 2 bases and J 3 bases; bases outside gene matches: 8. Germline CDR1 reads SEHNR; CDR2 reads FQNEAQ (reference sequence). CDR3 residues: CASSLWASGDLYEQYF. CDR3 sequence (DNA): TGTGCCAGCAGCTTATGGGCTAGCGGGGACCTCTACGAGCAGTACTTC.

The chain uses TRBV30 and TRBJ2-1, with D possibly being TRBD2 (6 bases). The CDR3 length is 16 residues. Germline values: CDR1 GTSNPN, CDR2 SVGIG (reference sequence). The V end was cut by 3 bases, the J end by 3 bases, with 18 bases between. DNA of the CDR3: TGTGCCTGGAGGTTTCATCGGGGTAGCGGCTACAATGAGCAGTTCTTC. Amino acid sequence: CAWRFHRGSGYNEQFF. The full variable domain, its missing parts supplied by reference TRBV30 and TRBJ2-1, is SQTIHQWPATLVQPVGSPLSLECTVEGTSNPNLYWYRQAAGRGLQLLFYSVGIGQISSEVPQNLSASRPQDRQFILSSKKLLLSDSGFYLCAWRFHRGSGYNEQFFGPGTRLTVL.

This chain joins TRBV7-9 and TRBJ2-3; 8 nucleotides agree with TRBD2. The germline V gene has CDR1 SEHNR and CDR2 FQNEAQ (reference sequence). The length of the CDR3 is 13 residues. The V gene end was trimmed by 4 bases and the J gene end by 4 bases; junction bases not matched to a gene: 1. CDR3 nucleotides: TGTGCCAGCAGCTGGCGGGGGGCAGATACGCAGTATTTT. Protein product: CASSWRGADTQYF. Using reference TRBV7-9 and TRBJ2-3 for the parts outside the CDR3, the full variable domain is DTGVSQNPRHKITKRGQNVTFRCDPISEHNRLYWYRQTLGQGPEFLTYFQNEAQLEKSRLLSDRFSAERPKGSFSTLEIQRTEQGDSAMYLCASSWRGADTQYFGPGTRLTVL.

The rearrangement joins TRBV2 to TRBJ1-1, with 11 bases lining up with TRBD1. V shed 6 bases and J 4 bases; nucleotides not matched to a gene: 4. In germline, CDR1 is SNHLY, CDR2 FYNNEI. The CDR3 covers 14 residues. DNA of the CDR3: TGTGCCAGCAGAGCCGGGACAGGGGGCACTGAAGCTTTCTTT. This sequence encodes CASRAGTGGTEAFF. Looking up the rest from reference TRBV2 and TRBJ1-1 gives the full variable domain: EPEVTQTPSHQVTQMGQEVILRCVPISNHLYFYWYRQILGQKVEFLVSFYNNEISEKSEIFDDQFSVERPDGSNFTLKIRSTKLEDSAMYFCASRAGTGGTEAFFGQGTRLTVV.